This T cell receptor beta chain emerged from a study of identifying expanded T cells in peripheral blood. Germline lookup yields CDR1 SGHAT and CDR2 FQNNGV. The CDR3 spans 13 residues. V was shortened by 4 bases and J by 5 bases, with 11 bases between the two germline ends. Study results and caveats: Approximately two-week clone count variance significantly increased as total template count grew. Over around two and four weeks, about 15 and 19 clones changed, versus approximately 1.1 between replicates.

As regards this clone: The antigen is not known.

Data came from immunoSEQ multiplex PCR; TCRdb stores just in-frame clones and leaves some out. The sample has around 100,000 clones; approximately 90% are singletons. This receptor was identified in a person aged 18 to 75 in good health. The rearrangement joins TRBV11-2 to TRBJ2-5; D is perhaps TRBD1 or TRBD2 (5 bases each). Source material: blood. CDR3: CASSSRGAETQYF. CDR3 bases: TGTGCCAGCAGCTCGAGGGGCGCGGAGACCCAGTACTTC.